This entry lists 22 T cell receptor beta chains sequenced from one sample in a study of beta chain features in type 1 diabetes. Findings of the study overall: Type 1 diabetes patients showed a moderate but significant shortening of TCRB CDR3s in all four CD4+ subsets.

Expressed TCRB transcripts were sequenced because the isolated RNA had all been reverse transcribed beforehand. Libraries were prepared by immunoSEQ multiplex PCR; TCRdb keeps only in-frame clonotypes and omits some of them. Of about 640,000 clones listed, over 10% are singletons. These receptors' targets are unknown. Material for sequencing was naive CD4+ T cells from blood. These receptors came from a man younger than 40 with type 1 diabetes.

This clone was detected a few times. The J gene is TRBJ1-1, the V gene TRBV7-9; possible D gene TRBD1, 5 bases. Germline V gene lookup returns CDR1 SEHNR and CDR2 FQNEAQ (reference sequence). CDR3 size: 14 residues. V lost 3 bases, J lost 4 bases, and 12 bases lay in between. The DNA of the CDR3 is TGTGCCAGCAGCTTGGACCGAAGGGGCACTGAAGCTTTCTTT. It yields the protein CASSLDRRGTEAFF.

This clone was observed a few times. The chain combines TRBV20-1 with TRBJ2-1, with D maybe TRBD1 (5 bases). With 0 bases removed from V and 10 bases from J, the gap between germline ends came to 7 bases. Germline values: CDR1 DFQATT, CDR2 SNEGSKA (reference sequence). CDR3 length equals 11 residues. The CDR3 is CSARDQGEQFF. The CDR3 nucleotides read TGCAGTGCTAGAGATCAGGGAGAGCAGTTCTTC.

The chain couples TRBV5-1 to TRBJ1-2; tentative D call: TRBD1 (5 bases). Looked up from germline, CDR1 is SGHRS and CDR2 is YFSETQ. The CDR3 length is 16 residues. The V end was cut by 0 bases, the J end by 2 bases, with 14 bases between. DNA for the CDR3: TGCGCCAGCAGCTTGGCCCTTGACCGGGACAACTATGGCTACACCTTC. It yields the protein CASSLALDRDNYGYTF.

This chain connects TRBV5-1 to TRBJ2-3; D unclear. The CDR3 totals 16 residues. Germline V gene lookup returns CDR1 SGHRS and CDR2 YFSETQ. V lost 4 bases, J lost 4 bases, and 19 bases lay in between. The CDR3, as DNA: TGCGCCAGCAGCCCCACCATCCCGGGTTTCGCAGATACGCAGTATTTT. This codes for CASSPTIPGFADTQYF.

V and J are TRBV9 and TRBJ1-1, with D perhaps TRBD1 (6 bases). The germline V gene has CDR1 SGDLS and CDR2 YYNGEE. CDR3 size: 14 residues. The V and J ends lost 4 bases and 5 bases respectively, with 15 bases between them. The CDR3 protein is CASSSVLTGTEAFF. The CDR3 nucleotides are TGTGCCAGCAGCTCAGTCCTTACAGGGACTGAAGCTTTCTTT. The variable domain in full, completed from reference TRBV9 and TRBJ1-1, reads DSGVTQTPKHLITATGQRVTLRCSPRSGDLSVYWYQQSLDQGLQFLIQYYNGEERAKGNILERFSAQQFPDLHSELNLSSLELGDSALYFCASSSVLTGTEAFFGQGTRLTVV.

This clone turned up a few times. The V gene is TRBV11-3, the J gene TRBJ2-1; 8 positions agree with TRBD2. The CDR3 is 14 residues long. Germline V gene sequence: CDR1 SGHNT, CDR2 YENEEA. The V and J ends lost 3 bases and 8 bases, in that order; junction bases with no gene match: 6. CDR3 bases: TGTGCCAGCAGCTTCGGACTAGCCGGGGATGAGCAGTTCTTC. Residues: CASSFGLAGDEQFF.

This chain links TRBV28 with TRBJ1-2, with D perhaps TRBD1 (5 bases). The CDR3 extends over 13 amino acids. CDR1 and CDR2 from the germline V gene are MDHEN and SYDVKM. V dropped 7 bases and J dropped 3 bases, with 12 bases sitting between them. CDR3 sequence: CASNPGTDYGYTF. In nucleotides, the CDR3 is TGTGCCAGCAATCCAGGGACGGACTATGGCTACACCTTC.

The V and J genes are TRBV6-5 and TRBJ2-7, with 7 bases matching TRBD1. Germline CDR1 MNHEY, CDR2 SVGAGI. Trimming took 0 bases from V and 2 from J; bases not matched to a gene: 1. The CDR3 spans 14 residues. The CDR3: CASSYSGQPYEQYF. The CDR3 DNA follows: TGTGCCAGCAGTTACTCGGGACAGCCCTACGAGCAGTACTTC.

Worth noting for this clone: Other DNA sequences in this sample translate to the same CDR3. The V gene is TRBV9, the J gene TRBJ2-2; D not resolved. Trimming removed 0 bases at V and 8 bases at J, with 2 bases between. Germline lookup yields CDR1 SGDLS and CDR2 YYNGEE. CDR3 length equals 11 residues. The CDR3 sequence is CASSVAGELFF. CDR3 sequence (DNA): TGTGCCAGCAGCGTAGCTGGGGAGCTGTTTTTT. Full variable domain (missing parts from reference TRBV9 and TRBJ2-2): DSGVTQTPKHLITATGQRVTLRCSPRSGDLSVYWYQQSLDQGLQFLIQYYNGEERAKGNILERFSAQQFPDLHSELNLSSLELGDSALYFCASSVAGELFFGEGSRLTVL.

This clone has more than one count but fewer than ten. The V call is TRBV15, the J call TRBJ2-1; D possibly corresponds to TRBD1 (5 bases). Trimming removed 1 base from V and 7 bases from J, with 20 bases in between. Germline lookup yields CDR1 LNHNV and CDR2 YYDKDF (reference sequence). This CDR3 is 17 amino acids long. In nucleotides, the CDR3 is TGTGCCACCAGCAGAGCAGGTTCGCAGGGCTTGAGAAATGAGCAGTTCTTC. It translates to CATSRAGSQGLRNEQFF.

The CDR3 DNA is TGTGCCAGCATCCGATCCGGGGAGGCTAACTATGGCTACACCTTC. Its translation is CASIRSGEANYGYTF. The chain joins TRBV28 to TRBJ1-2; D unclear. Trimming shortened V by 7 bases and J by 0 bases, and 15 bases separated the two germline ends. This CDR3 comprises 15 residues. Germline V CDR1 and CDR2: MDHEN, SYDVKM.

The chain recombines TRBV23-1 with TRBJ2-7, with a tentative D call TRBD1 (5 bases). TRBV23-1 is assigned to the ORF class and has an uncertain function. Trimming cost V 0 bases and J 3 bases, with 21 bases left between them. The CDR3 extends over 18 amino acids. The CDR3 DNA is TGCGCCAGCAGTCAATCTATAGCACAGGTGACCCCCCGCTACGAGCAGTACTTC. This gives the protein CASSQSIAQVTPRYEQYF.

This clone has just a few counts. V gene TRBV25-1 combines with J gene TRBJ1-6; the D is unclear. The length of the CDR3 is 13 residues. Trimming cost V 0 bases and J 7 bases, with 4 bases left between them. CDR1 and CDR2 from the germline V gene are MGHDK and SYGVNS. The CDR3 sequence: CASSEYPNSPLHF. As DNA, the CDR3 is TGTGCCAGCAGTGAATATCCCAATTCACCCCTCCACTTT.

The CDR3 DNA is TGTGCCAGCTCACCGACGCAGTCGGCTAGCGGACAAGAGACCCAGTACTTC. It yields the protein CASSPTQSASGQETQYF. The rearrangement links TRBV18 to TRBJ2-5; TRBD2 matches at 7 bases. The V gene end was trimmed by 3 bases and the J gene end by 2 bases; junction bases not matched to a gene: 12. CDR3 length equals 17 residues. The V gene's germline CDR1 is KGHSH and CDR2 LQKENI.

In its sample, this clone was seen a few times. V is TRBV7-9 and J is TRBJ2-2, with 12 bases aligning to TRBD2. Germline CDR1 reads SEHNR; CDR2 reads FQNEAQ (reference sequence). This CDR3 has 15 amino acids. V dropped 7 bases and J dropped 3; count of bases not matched to a gene: 3. The CDR3 DNA sequence: TGTGCCAGCATCACTAGCGGGGGGCACACCGGGGAGCTGTTTTTT. Its protein product is CASITSGGHTGELFF. Using reference TRBV7-9 and TRBJ2-2 for the parts outside the CDR3, the full variable domain is DTGVSQNPRHKITKRGQNVTFRCDPISEHNRLYWYRQTLGQGPEFLTYFQNEAQLEKSRLLSDRFSAERPKGSFSTLEIQRTEQGDSAMYLCASITSGGHTGELFFGEGSRLTVL.

This clone was detected only a few times. The chain is built from TRBV11-2 and TRBJ2-7, with unresolved D. The CDR3 extends over 13 amino acids. The germline CDR1 and CDR2 sequences are SGHAT and FQNNGV. Trimming cost V 4 bases and J 0 bases, with 7 bases left between them. CDR3: CASSSLHSYEQYF. The CDR3 nucleotides are TGTGCCAGCAGCTCCCTCCACTCCTACGAGCAGTACTTC.

This clone was picked up a small number of times. This chain links TRBV7-2 with TRBJ2-6; D possibly corresponds to TRBD1 (6 bases). Trimming left V 1 base short and J 13 bases short, with 20 bases between. The CDR3 spans 16 residues. Germline V CDR1 and CDR2: SGHTA, FQGNSA. The CDR3 loop is CASSLEAGTPPLVLTF. The CDR3 nucleotides are TGTGCCAGCAGCTTAGAGGCAGGGACACCGCCTTTGGTCCTGACTTTC.

In this sample, this clone turned up a few times. The genes are TRBV25-1 and TRBJ1-3, with D maybe TRBD1 (6 bases). V was pared by 7 bases and J by 4 bases, with 17 bases between. Germline V gene sequence: CDR1 MGHDK, CDR2 SYGVNS. The CDR3 totals 15 residues. The CDR3 region has the DNA TGTGCCAGCAAGGACTTCGGGACACCGGGAAACACCATATATTTT. Amino acid sequence: CASKDFGTPGNTIYF.

This clone came up a few times. V gene TRBV30 combines with J gene TRBJ1-3; D not certain. The V end lost 5 bases, the J end lost 2 bases, and 13 bases lay between the germline ends. Germline V gene sequence: CDR1 GTSNPN, CDR2 SVGIG (reference sequence). CDR3 length equals 14 residues. As DNA, the CDR3 is TGTGCCTGGCAACTAGGGAGTACTGGAAACACCATATATTTT. Amino acids: CAWQLGSTGNTIYF.

The chain joins TRBV10-3 to TRBJ2-1; TRBD1 or TRBD2 may be the D gene (5 bases each). V lost 10 bases to trimming and J lost 6 bases, with 13 bases between them. CDR3 length equals 12 residues. The germline V gene encodes CDR1 ENHRY and CDR2 SYGVKD. The CDR3 protein is CATTGRFNEQFF. The DNA for the CDR3 is TGTGCCACAACGGGACGCTTCAATGAGCAGTTCTTC.

This clone was counted between two and nine times. The chain combines TRBV21-1 with TRBJ2-7; TRBD2, the D gene given by the table, was not confirmed from the DNA. TRBV21-1 is a documented pseudogene. This CDR3 has 14 amino acids. CDR3 amino acids: CASSKGLGRCEQYF. CDR3 DNA sequence: TGTGCCAGCAGCAAAGGTTTGGGGAGGTGCGAGCAGTACTTC.

The J gene is TRBJ2-3, the V gene TRBV27, with no clear D. Germline loops: CDR1 MNHEY, CDR2 SMNVEV (reference sequence). This CDR3 is 13 amino acids long. Trimming stripped 4 bases from V and 1 base from J, with 6 bases between. The CDR3 loop is CASSSAGTDTQYF. The CDR3 nucleotides are TGTGCCAGCAGTTCCGCAGGCACAGATACGCAGTATTTT.